What follows are 11 T cell receptor beta chains derived from one specimen sequenced in a study of blood T cell repertoires in COVID-19. Profiled with immunoSEQ multiplex PCR; TCRdb holds only in-frame clones, not every one. The data hold approximately 160,000 clones, with more than 80% observed a single time. Sequencing was carried out using peripheral blood. The receptors originated from a human donor in a cohort sampled during active COVID-19.

The rearrangement links TRBV4-3 to TRBJ1-1; D call uncertain. Trimming left V 4 bases short and J 1 base short, with 13 bases between. This CDR3 contains 15 residues. The V gene's germline CDR1 is LGHNA and CDR2 YSLEER. CDR3 coding DNA: TGCGCCAGCAGCCCGTCGCGGGCGCAGAACACTGAAGCTTTCTTT. Protein: CASSPSRAQNTEAFF.

This clone has just one count. The V gene is TRBV7-9, the J gene TRBJ2-5, with 9 bases that match TRBD1. J lost 4 bases, V lost 5 bases, and 8 bases had no gene match. Germline assignment: CDR1 SEHNR and CDR2 FQNEAQ (reference sequence). The CDR3 loop spans 15 amino acids. The CDR3 DNA reads as TGTGCCAGCAGCGTCCGGGACAGGGACGTAGAGACCCAGTACTTC. It specifies CASSVRDRDVETQYF.

This chain uses TRBV3-1 (or the pseudogene TRBV3-2) with TRBJ1-1; D uncertain. The length of the CDR3 is 13 residues. The germline V gene has CDR1 LGHDT and CDR2 YNNKEL (reference sequence). Between the trimmed V and J ends, which lost 3 bases and 9 bases, there was a span of 14 bases. CDR3 residues: CASSHRSGSQAFF. The DNA for the CDR3 is TGTGCCAGCAGCCACCGTTCCGGGTCTCAAGCTTTCTTT.

This chain joins TRBV6-1 and TRBJ1-5, with D possibly matching TRBD1 (5 bases). There are 14 residues in the CDR3. Germline values: CDR1 MNHNS, CDR2 SASEGT. Trimming left V 2 bases short and J 6 bases short, with 11 bases between. The CDR3 loop is CASSESGRAQPQHF. The CDR3, as DNA: TGTGCCAGCAGTGAATCAGGGCGAGCTCAGCCCCAGCATTTT.

The V gene is TRBV5-6, the J gene TRBJ2-4, with a tentative D call TRBD1 (6 bases). The CDR3 length is 15 residues. V was shortened by 2 bases and J by 3 bases, with 12 bases between the two germline ends. Germline CDR1 is SGHDT and CDR2 is YYEEEE. CDR3 loop: CASSFIAGDKNIQYF. DNA of the CDR3: TGTGCCAGCAGCTTCATCGCAGGGGACAAAAACATTCAGTACTTC.

This clone has a single count. The gene calls are TRBV15 and TRBJ2-7; 14 bases match TRBD2. CDR3 size: 16 residues. Germline CDR1 and CDR2: LNHNV and YYDKDF (reference sequence). V was pared by 0 bases and J by 3 bases, with 1 base of the junction left unmatched. Here the CDR3 reads CATSRDGTSGSYEQYF. In DNA form, the CDR3 reads TGTGCCACCAGCAGAGATGGGACTAGCGGGAGCTACGAGCAGTACTTC.

The V and J genes are TRBV5-1 and TRBJ2-5; tentatively, D is TRBD1 (6 bases). The CDR3 runs to 14 residues. V lost 0 bases to trimming and J lost 4 bases, with 10 bases between them. The germline gives CDR1 SGHRS, CDR2 YFSETQ. The CDR3 protein is CASSLVSGAETQYF. The DNA for the CDR3 is TGCGCCAGCAGCTTGGTCTCAGGGGCAGAGACCCAGTACTTC.

The chain links TRBV7-6 to TRBJ2-7; 10 bases agree with TRBD2. V was clipped by 5 bases and J by 3 bases; unmatched bases: 7. Germline lookup yields CDR1 SGHVS and CDR2 FNYEAQ. The CDR3 extends over 15 amino acids. The CDR3 sequence is CASSLRTSGFYEQYF. The DNA for the CDR3 is TGTGCCAGCAGCCTCCGGACTAGCGGTTTCTACGAGCAGTACTTC.

This clone was seen more than once but under ten times. V is TRBV14 and J is TRBJ1-4; tentatively, D is TRBD1 (5 bases). CDR1 SGHDN and CDR2 FVKESK come from the germline V gene. V was clipped by 6 bases and J by 2 bases, with 10 bases between them. There are 14 residues in the CDR3. The CDR3 bases are TGTGCCAGCAGGCAAAGACAGACTAATGAAAAACTGTTTTTT. It translates to CASRQRQTNEKLFF.

The chain is built from TRBV19 and TRBJ1-6; D uncertain. V lost 3 bases and J 11 bases, leaving 8 bases between the germline ends. This CDR3 contains 12 residues. From germline, CDR1 is LNHDA and CDR2 SQIVND (reference sequence). CDR3 bases: TGTGCCAGTAGTATGTCCGTTCCACCCCTCCACTTT. Translated: CASSMSVPPLHF.

V and J are TRBV19 and TRBJ1-2; D perhaps matches TRBD1 (5 bases). The CDR3 covers 11 residues. Trimming shortened V by 4 bases and J by 6 bases, and 6 bases separated the two germline ends. CDR1 is LNHDA, CDR2 SQIVND, per germline (reference sequence). CDR3 amino acids: CASSSRDGYTF. Written as DNA, the CDR3 is TGTGCCAGTAGTAGCAGGGATGGCTACACCTTC.